This paragraph reports one TCR beta chain. The antigen remains undetermined. The assay was immunoSEQ multiplex PCR, and TCRdb's table has in-frame clones only and misses some. The sample shows about 53,000 clones, about four fifths of them seen only once. This sample was included in a study of OX40 agonist ivuxolimab in advanced cancers. At the level of the study: Patients took ivuxolimab, an agonistic anti-OX40 (CD134) antibody. Treatment received earlier with anti-PD-1, anti-PD-L1 or anti-CTLA-4 agents was allowed, and 40% had some. Two patients with cutaneous melanoma and one with hepatocellular carcinoma, three in total, showed partial responses.

Germline trimming cut 0 bases from V and 9 bases from J; bases unmatched to any gene: 8. The CDR3 loop spans 15 amino acids. CDR1 is GTSNPN, CDR2 SVGIG, per germline (reference sequence). Regarding the study as a whole: Relative to CD4+, CD8+ T cells held more expanded clones on average.

This chain connects TRBV30 to TRBJ2-1; 10 bases align to TRBD2. The receptor was isolated from an adult with an advanced solid tumor such as melanoma, head and neck, liver or kidney cancer. Sequencing was performed on CD4+ or CD8+ T cells sorted from blood, taken in a trial of the OX40 agonist ivuxolimab. DNA of the CDR3: TGTGCCTGGAGTGTAACCCTAGCGGGAGTTGGTGAGCAGTTCTTC. This gives the protein CAWSVTLAGVGEQFF.